This passage covers 2 T cell receptor beta chains from one sample sequenced in a study of control samples from healthy donors and cancer patients. Sequenced by immunoSEQ multiplex PCR; TCRdb stores in-frame clones only, minus some. Of over 100,000 clones listed, about 93% are singletons. Specimen: blood. The receptor source for this set is a man aged 35 to 55 in good health.

The chain couples TRBV6-2 or TRBV6-3 to TRBJ2-7; 10 bases agree with TRBD1. The CDR3 is 13 residues long. V lost 3 bases and J lost 9; bases outside the gene matches: 5. Germline V gene data show CDR1 as MNHEY and CDR2 as SVGEGT. Here the CDR3 DNA reads TGTGCCAGCAGTTATGGGACAGGGGTTGCGCAGTACTTC. Encoded protein: CASSYGTGVAQYF.

The chain has TRBV12-3 or TRBV12-4 and TRBJ1-2, with D tentatively TRBD1 (5 bases). The CDR3 is 13 residues long. The V end lost 3 bases, the J end lost 5 bases, and 10 bases lay between the germline ends. The CDR3 bases are TGTGCCAGCAGTTTTCGGGGGGTTTATGGCTACACCTTC. Protein product: CASSFRGVYGYTF.